This entry lists 8 T cell receptor beta chains sequenced from one sample in a study of T cells in Graves' hyperthyroidism and ophthalmopathy (dated by TCRdb to between 2018 and 2021). The receptor library was made with multiplex PCR. The sequencer was an Illumina HiSeq 2000. The TCR beta CDR3 regions were amplified from the RNA transcripts. For the first round of RT-PCR on the TCR CDR3, the HTBI primer set was used together with the Qiagen OneStep RT-PCR kit. Using fastp trimming at Q25 and MiXCR clonotype assembly, TCRdb reanalyzed the public sequencing data and kept in-frame beta chains. Each CDR3 protein gets just one entry, which takes the most common genes and DNA from the rows behind it. Recorded for this sample are 500,000 to 600,000 distinct CDR3 sequences; around 46% of them occurred a single time. Clones ranked in the top ten supply 7.5% to 8.5% of the sample. Sequencing input: peripheral blood or thyroid tissue (not recorded which). Receptors originate from a young woman with Graves' hyperthyroidism.

The chain has TRBV10-3 and TRBJ1-1; D call uncertain. The V gene's germline CDR1 is ENHRY and CDR2 SYGVKD. The ends were cut back, 7 bases at V and 2 bases at J, with 8 bases in the middle. This CDR3 has 12 residues. CDR3 loop: CAIMGRNTEAFF. The CDR3 coding sequence is TGTGCCATCATGGGGAGAAACACTGAAGCTTTCTTT.

The table lists this clonotype with many counts. The V and J genes are TRBV10-3 and TRBJ2-7, with D perhaps TRBD1 (6 bases). V lost 7 bases to trimming and J lost 3 bases, with 13 bases between them. Germline V lookup: CDR1 ENHRY, CDR2 SYGVKD. The CDR3 sequence is 13 residues long. Written as DNA, the CDR3 is TGTGCCATCAAATCGGACAGCCTCTACGAGCAGTACTTC. Translating gives CAIKSDSLYEQYF.

V and J are TRBV6-2 or TRBV6-3 and TRBJ1-5; no clear D gene. V was pared by 10 bases and J by 0 bases, with 13 bases between. Germline CDR1 reads MNHEY; CDR2 reads SVGEGT. CDR3 length: 14 residues. DNA for the CDR3: TGTGCCATTCAGAGACCTTATAGCAATCAGCCCCAGCATTTT. Encoded protein: CAIQRPYSNQPQHF.

Many counts were recorded for this clonotype. The V gene is TRBV7-2, the J gene TRBJ2-6; D possibly uses TRBD1 or TRBD2 (5 bases each). This CDR3 has 16 residues. CDR1 is SGHTA, CDR2 FQGNSA, per germline. The V end lost 7 bases, the J end lost 1 base, and 14 bases lay between the germline ends. CDR3: CASKGTVPSGANVLTF. In DNA, the CDR3 is TGTGCCAGCAAAGGGACCGTCCCTTCTGGGGCCAACGTCCTGACTTTC.

As regards this clonotype: With a much larger clone just one base away, this may be a read error. The CDR3 nucleotides read TGCGCCAGCAGCCAAGCTGGTAGCGGGCACACCGGGGAGCTGTCTTTT. It is translated as CASSQAGSGHTGELSF. V and J are TRBV4-3 and TRBJ2-2; 7 nucleotides align to TRBD2. The CDR3 loop spans 16 amino acids. The germline gives CDR1 LGHNA, CDR2 YSLEER.

A note on this clonotype: Compared with germline, one end of the junction differs, possibly owing to a read error. The chain has TRBV7-2 and TRBJ1-1, with TRBD1 matching 7 bases. The germline V gene has CDR1 SGHTA and CDR2 FQGNSA. This CDR3 has 13 amino acids. The CDR3 coding sequence is TGTGCCAGCAGCCAAGGGGCCGGGGGCAGGGGGGTCTTT. The encoded protein is CASSQGAGGRGVF.

This clonotype was picked up many times. The chain is built from TRBV5-5 and TRBJ2-2; 8 nucleotides align to TRBD1. V lost 5 bases to trimming and J lost 4 bases; unmatched junction nucleotides: 7. The CDR3 covers 15 residues. Germline V gives CDR1 SGHKS, CDR2 YYEKEE (reference sequence). CDR3 DNA: TGTGCCAGCAGTTTGACAGGGGTAGTCACCGGGGAGCTGTTTTTT. This encodes CASSLTGVVTGELFF.

The chain combines TRBV9 with TRBJ2-7, with D possibly matching TRBD2 (5 bases). This CDR3 spans 15 amino acids. V was clipped by 2 bases and J by 3 bases, with 15 bases between them. Germline CDR1 reads SGDLS; CDR2 reads YYNGEE. The CDR3 spells CASSVSFGSFYEQYF. The CDR3 coding sequence is TGTGCCAGCAGCGTTAGCTTTGGGAGCTTCTACGAGCAGTACTTC.